The entry below gives a single TCR beta chain sequence along with its context. Its antigen is still unknown. TCRdb keeps only in-frame clones here, not all; method: immunoSEQ multiplex PCR. The table includes about 69,000 clones, around 91% detected once. The data are from a study of OX40 agonist ivuxolimab in advanced cancers. In the study overall: Prior checkpoint blockade (anti-PD-1, anti-PD-L1 or anti-CTLA-4) was permitted; around 37% had it.

V gave up 3 bases and J gave up 7 bases; unmatched junction bases: 5. Germline V lookup: CDR1 MNHEY, CDR2 SVGAGI. This CDR3 has 15 amino acids. The study, taken as a whole, reports: Determination of antigen specificity was not performed for the expanded peripheral T cells. With doses of 0.1-3.0 mg/kg, partial responders showed among the lowest clonal expansion.

The clonotype originates from an adult with an advanced solid tumor such as melanoma, head and neck, liver or kidney cancer. This rearrangement joins TRBV6-5 to TRBJ1-6; TRBD1 aligns across 8 bases. The sequencing here drew on CD4+ or CD8+ T cells sorted from blood, taken in a trial of the OX40 agonist ivuxolimab. The DNA of the CDR3 is TGTGCCAGCAGTTATCGACAGGGGAAGAATTCACCCCTCCACTTT. This translates into CASSYRQGKNSPLHF.